One sample yielded the 20 T cell receptor gamma chains listed below, sequenced in a study of Vδ1+ human thymocytes. Study-level results: Thymic TRG and TRD repertoires appeared highly polyclonal, with Gaussian CDR3 length distributions.

The template was reverse-transcribed extracted RNA. CDR3 amplicons came from multiplex PCR with pooled V-gene forward and constant-region reverse primers. TCRdb reapplied CATT to the multiplex PCR reads. The repertoire holds tens of thousands of gamma-chain clones, with 20% to 25% as singletons. Antigens of these TCRs are unknown. Specimen: Vdelta1+ gamma-delta thymocytes from the thymus. Subset noted: FACS-sorted CD3+ TCRalphabeta- TCRVdelta1+ TCRVdelta2- thymocytes. These receptors all stem from a girl under three years old who had congenital heart surgery.

This chain joins TRGV3 and TRGJ1 or TRGJ2. J was trimmed by 6 bases and V by 9 bases; bases with no gene match: 8. The germline V gene has CDR1 VTNTFY and CDR2 YDVSTARD (reference sequence). The CDR3 loop spans 11 amino acids. CDR3 DNA: TGTGCCACCCAAGGCAGTTATAAGAAACTCTTT. It codes for CATQGSYKKLF.

The chain combines TRGV4 with TRGJP2. This CDR3 is built from 18 residues. Germline CDR1 and CDR2: EGSTGY and YDSYTSSV. V was pared by 4 bases and J by 8 bases, with 22 bases of the junction left unmatched. This CDR3 is CATWDPLPHSTSDWIKTF. The CDR3 nucleotides read TGTGCCACCTGGGACCCCCTGCCCCACTCAACCTCAGATTGGATCAAGACGTTT.

This clone was seen more than once but under ten times. Distinct nucleotide sequences in the sample also encode this CDR3. V is TRGV8 and J is TRGJ1 or TRGJ2. In germline, CDR1 is VENAVY, CDR2 YDSYNSRV. V lost 3 bases and J lost 7; bases outside the gene matches: 6. This CDR3 spans 12 amino acids. DNA for the CDR3: TGTGCCACCTGGGATCGACGCTATAAGAAACTCTTT. Amino acid sequence: CATWDRRYKKLF.

As to this clone: The sample has other DNA sequences that encode this CDR3 too. This rearrangement joins TRGV9 to TRGJP1. The CDR3 extends over 13 amino acids. Unmatched junction bases numbered 0, after V lost 4 bases and J lost 1 base. Germline V gene sequence: CDR1 GITISATS, CDR2 ISYDGTV (reference sequence). CDR3 nucleotide sequence: TGTGCCTTGTGGGATACCACTGGTTGGTTCAAGATATTT. Translation gives CALWDTTGWFKIF.

This clone was observed a handful of times. The chain links TRGV4 to TRGJ1 or TRGJ2. Per germline, CDR1 EGSTGY and CDR2 YDSYTSSV. V was pared by 4 bases and J by 5 bases, with 11 bases of the junction left unmatched. The CDR3 is 14 residues long. The CDR3 loop reads CATWEPAGHYKKLF. The CDR3 bases are TGTGCCACCTGGGAACCGGCTGGTCATTATAAGAAACTCTTT.

Of note for this clone: The same CDR3 is also encoded by other DNA sequences in this sample. The chain has TRGV4 and TRGJ1 or TRGJ2. This CDR3 contains 14 residues. Germline V gives CDR1 EGSTGY, CDR2 YDSYTSSV. The V and J ends lost 1 base and 2 bases, in that order; junction bases with no gene match: 5. DNA of the CDR3: TGTGCCACCTGGGATGGATTACATTATTATAAGAAACTCTTT. Protein product: CATWDGLHYYKKLF.

This clone was counted between two and nine times. Different DNA sequences within this sample yield the same CDR3. The genes are TRGV9 and TRGJ1 or TRGJ2. V shed 5 bases and J 0 bases; nucleotides not matched to a gene: 4. This CDR3 has 13 residues. CDR1 and CDR2 (germline): GITISATS, ISYDGTV (reference sequence). CDR3 bases: TGTGCCTTGTGGGGCTTGAATTATTATAAGAAACTCTTT. Amino acid sequence: CALWGLNYYKKLF.

Remarks on this clone: Other DNA sequences in this specimen translate into the identical CDR3. This sequence joins TRGV4 and TRGJ1 or TRGJ2. CDR3 length equals 13 residues. Unmatched junction bases numbered 6, after V lost 0 bases and J lost 7 bases. Germline CDR1 EGSTGY, CDR2 YDSYTSSV. CDR3 region: CATWDGLYYKKLF. DNA of the CDR3: TGTGCCACCTGGGATGGGCTCTACTATAAGAAACTCTTT.

This clone was counted between two and nine times. The rearrangement links TRGV4 to TRGJ1 or TRGJ2. Germline CDR1 is EGSTGY and CDR2 is YDSYTSSV. Losses at the gene ends were 2 bases for V and 12 bases for J; bases not matched to a gene: 4. This CDR3 has 10 residues. CDR3 residues: CATWDDGKLF. CDR3 DNA: TGTGCCACCTGGGATGATGGGAAACTCTTT.

A word on this clone: The same CDR3 also results from other DNA sequences found in this sample. This chain connects TRGV3 to TRGJ1 or TRGJ2. J lost 3 bases, V lost 0 bases, and 8 bases had no gene match. CDR3 length: 15 amino acids. From germline, CDR1 is VTNTFY and CDR2 YDVSTARD (reference sequence). The CDR3 DNA reads TGTGCCACCTGGGACAGGCTTCGGTCTTATTATAAGAAACTCTTT. It yields the protein CATWDRLRSYYKKLF.

This clone has just a few counts. The genes are TRGV8 and TRGJ1 or TRGJ2. CDR3 length: 13 amino acids. Unmatched junction bases numbered 7, after V lost 4 bases and J lost 4 bases. The germline CDR1 and CDR2 sequences are VENAVY and YDSYNSRV. The CDR3 loop is CATWEAWYYKKLF. The CDR3, as DNA: TGTGCCACCTGGGAGGCCTGGTATTATAAGAAACTCTTT.

This clone has only a few counts. The chain is built from TRGV3 and TRGJ1 or TRGJ2. CDR1 is VTNTFY, CDR2 YDVSTARD, per germline (reference sequence). CDR3 length equals 16 residues. V lost 0 bases and J lost 1; bases outside the gene matches: 9. CDR3 sequence: CATWDRTDLNYYKKLF. As DNA, the CDR3 is TGTGCCACCTGGGACAGGACCGATTTAAATTATTATAAGAAACTCTTT.

This sequence joins TRGV3 and TRGJ1 or TRGJ2. CDR1 and CDR2 (germline): VTNTFY, YDVSTARD (reference sequence). V dropped 5 bases and J dropped 3; count of bases not matched to a gene: 7. This CDR3 comprises 13 residues. CDR3 region: CATWAPRYYKKLF. Written as DNA, the CDR3 is TGTGCCACCTGGGCCCCCCGTTATTATAAGAAACTCTTT.

This clone showed up just a few times. Different DNA sequences within this sample yield the same CDR3. The chain employs TRGV9 and TRGJP2. This CDR3 is built from 14 residues. Germline-derived CDR1 and CDR2 are GITISATS and ISYDGTV (reference sequence). Trimming took 3 bases from V and 2 from J; bases not matched to a gene: 3. The CDR3 DNA reads TGTGCCTTGTGGGAGCCGAGTAGTGATTGGATCAAGACGTTT. This sequence encodes CALWEPSSDWIKTF.

In this sample, this clone turned up a few times. V is TRGV9 and J is TRGJ1 or TRGJ2. Germline V CDR1 and CDR2: GITISATS, ISYDGTV (reference sequence). After removal of 2 bases from V and 10 bases from J, the junction contained 11 bases not matched to a gene. CDR3 length: 13 residues. CDR3 amino acids: CALWEGPLEKKLF. CDR3 nucleotide sequence: TGTGCCTTGTGGGAGGGCCCGCTCGAAAAGAAACTCTTT.

This clone was seen a few times. The chain couples TRGV9 to TRGJ1 or TRGJ2. The CDR3 runs to 13 residues. V shed 0 bases and J 9 bases; nucleotides not matched to a gene: 8. CDR1 GITISATS and CDR2 ISYDGTV come from the germline V gene (reference sequence). The CDR3 bases are TGTGCCTTGTGGGAGGTGCACCGTGGTAAGAAACTCTTT. Its translation: CALWEVHRGKKLF.

This clone was found a few times. The genes are TRGV9 and TRGJ1 or TRGJ2. The V gene's germline CDR1 is GITISATS and CDR2 ISYDGTV (reference sequence). This CDR3 contains 15 residues. The junction had 12 bases not matched to a gene; V was cut back by 0 bases and J by 7 bases. The CDR3 DNA sequence: TGTGCCTTGTGGGAGGTGCCAACATATCGCTATAAGAAACTCTTT. Amino acid sequence: CALWEVPTYRYKKLF.

The chain joins TRGV2 to TRGJP2. The CDR3 has 16 amino acids. Germline CDR1 is EGSNGY and CDR2 is YDSYNSKV. V lost 0 bases to trimming and J lost 1 base; unmatched junction nucleotides: 5. The chain's CDR3 is CATWDGRSSSDWIKTF. The CDR3 DNA is TGTGCCACCTGGGACGGGCGTAGTAGTAGTGATTGGATCAAGACGTTT.

The chain employs TRGV8 and TRGJ1 or TRGJ2. This CDR3 spans 13 amino acids. Germline V gives CDR1 VENAVY, CDR2 YDSYNSRV. V shed 4 bases, J shed 1 base, and the junction held 4 bases outside the gene matches. CDR3 sequence reads: CATWDLNYYKKLF. For the CDR3, the DNA is TGTGCCACCTGGGACTTAAATTATTATAAGAAACTCTTT.

This clone was counted only a few times. Being one base from a much bigger clone, this may be a read error. The chain employs TRGV3 and TRGJ1 or TRGJ2. This CDR3 has 13 residues. The germline CDR1 and CDR2 sequences are VTNTFY and YDVSTARD (reference sequence). V was pared by 0 bases and J by 5 bases, with 4 bases of the junction left unmatched. The CDR3 coding sequence is TGTGCCACCTGGGACAGGGGGAATTATAAGAAACTCTTT. Amino acid sequence: CATWDRGNYKKLF.